The 8 T cell receptor beta chains given below trace back to one sample, sequenced in a study of CD8 T cells in ankylosing spondylitis. TCRdb reprocessed the 5' RACE reads via MiXCR and lists one record per CDR3 protein. The data show some 90,000 distinct CDR3 sequences, 25% to 35% seen once. The specimen was blood, either unsorted or a sorted T cell fraction (not recorded which). The receptors were gathered from a male donor with ankylosing spondylitis or in good health (not recorded which).

J is TRBJ2-3 and V is TRBV20-1; the D is unclear. V dropped 0 bases and J dropped 1 base, with 8 bases sitting between them. CDR1 and CDR2 from the germline V gene are DFQATT and SNEGSKA (reference sequence). There are 14 residues in the CDR3. For the CDR3, the DNA is TGCAGTGCTAGAGATCTAAGGGGCACAGATACGCAGTATTTT. Encoded protein: CSARDLRGTDTQYF.

This clonotype was counted only a few times. This sequence joins TRBV5-1 and TRBJ2-3; a weak D match, TRBD1 (6 bases). This CDR3 spans 14 amino acids. V gave up 5 bases and J gave up 0 bases, with 10 bases separating them. Germline lookup yields CDR1 SGHRS and CDR2 YFSETQ. The CDR3 DNA reads as TGCGCCAGCAGGCAGGGGAGCAGCACAGATACGCAGTATTTT. Its translation is CASRQGSSTDTQYF.

This chain's CDR3 is CASSLVAGLYEQYV. The DNA for the CDR3 is TGTGCCAGCAGCTTAGTGGCAGGTCTCTACGAGCAGTACGTC. The V gene is TRBV11-2, the J gene TRBJ2-7, with D unresolved. The germline V gene has CDR1 SGHAT and CDR2 FQNNGV. The germline V and J ends were trimmed by 1 base and 3 bases, with 10 bases remaining between them. The CDR3 runs 14 residues.

The chain carries TRBV20-1 and TRBJ1-2; 10 bases are shared with TRBD1. CDR1 is DFQATT and CDR2 is SNEGSKA in the germline V gene (reference sequence). The CDR3 has 13 residues. V dropped 2 bases and J dropped 8; count of bases not matched to a gene: 5. The CDR3 here is CSARRQGARGYTF. The CDR3 DNA reads TGCAGTGCTAGAAGACAGGGGGCGCGGGGCTACACCTTC.

This clonotype has more than one count but fewer than ten. The gene calls are TRBV5-6 and TRBJ1-6; D unresolved. The V gene lost 2 bases and the J gene lost 0 bases, with 3 bases spanning the gap. Germline CDR1 SGHDT, CDR2 YYEEEE. The CDR3 runs 14 residues. CDR3 coding DNA: TGTGCCAGCAGCTTCGGCTCCTATAATTCACCCCTCCACTTT. Translation gives CASSFGSYNSPLHF.

The chain is built from TRBV6-5 and TRBJ1-2; 9 positions agree with TRBD1. CDR1 MNHEY and CDR2 SVGAGI come from the germline V gene. V gave up 2 bases and J gave up 6 bases; unmatched junction bases: 7. The CDR3 spans 15 residues. The CDR3 nucleotides read TGTGCCAGCAGTTACGGGACAGGGTCGTTTGATGGCTACACCTTC. Amino acid sequence: CASSYGTGSFDGYTF.

This clonotype was counted only a few times. The gene calls are TRBV12-3 or TRBV12-4 and TRBJ2-3; TRBD2 matches 9 bases. After removal of 7 bases from V and 1 base from J, the junction contained 9 bases not matched to a gene. This CDR3 has 16 amino acids. In DNA, the CDR3 is TGTGCCAGCAACCCCATAGCGGGGGCCGGCACAGATACGCAGTATTTT. It is translated as CASNPIAGAGTDTQYF.

This clonotype was detected ten times or more. The rearrangement joins TRBV5-1 to TRBJ1-5; TRBD1 matches 10 bases. CDR3 length equals 14 residues. The germline gives CDR1 SGHRS, CDR2 YFSETQ. The ends lost 0 bases at V and 9 bases at J; junction bases unmatched: 3. CDR3 in amino acids: CASSLGTGGSPQHF. DNA of the CDR3: TGCGCCAGCAGCTTGGGGACAGGGGGATCGCCCCAGCATTTT.